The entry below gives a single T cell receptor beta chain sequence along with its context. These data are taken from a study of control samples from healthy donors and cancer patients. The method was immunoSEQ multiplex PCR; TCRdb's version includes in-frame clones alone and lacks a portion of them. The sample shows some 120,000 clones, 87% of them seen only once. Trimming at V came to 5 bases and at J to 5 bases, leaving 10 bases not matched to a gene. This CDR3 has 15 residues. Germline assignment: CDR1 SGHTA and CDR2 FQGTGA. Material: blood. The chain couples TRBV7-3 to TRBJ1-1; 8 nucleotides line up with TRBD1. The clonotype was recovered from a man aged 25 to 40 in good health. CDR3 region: CASSQRAGGITEAFF. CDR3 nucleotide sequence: TGTGCCAGCAGCCAGCGGGCAGGGGGCATAACTGAAGCTTTCTTT. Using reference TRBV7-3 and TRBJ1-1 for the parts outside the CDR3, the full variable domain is GAGVSQTPSNKVTEKGKYVELRCDPISGHTALYWYRQSLGQGPEFLIYFQGTGAADDSGLPNDRFFAVRPEGSVSTLKIQRTERGDSAVYLCASSQRAGGITEAFFGQGTRLTVV.